A selection of T cell receptor beta chains follows, all from one sample in a study of shared clonotypes between healthy human individuals. The repertoire was sequenced with immunoSEQ multiplex PCR; TCRdb's copy has only in-frame clones and lacks some. The sample yields around 440,000 clones, roughly 80% seen once. Sequences were obtained from PBMCs. The source of these receptors is a woman in her 40s in good health. Some clones in this sample may be carry-over from other donors' samples. CDR3s include the opening cysteine and the closing phenylalanine or tryptophan. Each record gives: clone size, J gene, D gene, V gene, CDR3 DNA, CDR3 protein. D genes are given only for firm matches. A row's size may be missing; if present it is once, few, many or a size class.

few,TRBJ2-1,TRBD2,TRBV10-2,TGCGCCAGCGGATTAAGCGGGAGTAACAATGAGCAGTTCTTC,CASGLSGSNNEQFF
-,TRBJ2-7,TRBD2,TRBV30,TGTGCCTGGAGACAACTAGCGGCTCCCTACGAGCAGTACTTC,CAWRQLAAPYEQYF
-,TRBJ1-2,-,TRBV28,TGTGCCAGCAGTTTGGGGAATCCACATGGCTACACCTTC,CASSLGNPHGYTF
-,TRBJ2-5,-,TRBV7-8,TGTGCCAGCAGCTTAGACAGGGCCCTATCAGAGACCCAGTACTTC,CASSLDRALSETQYF
-,TRBJ1-2,-,TRBV29-1,TGCAGCCTTCAACCCGCAGGGGATCACTATGGCTACACCTTC,CSLQPAGDHYGYTF
few,TRBJ1-3,-,TRBV4-2,TGTGCCAGCAGCCAAGACCCGGGAAACACCATATATTTT,CASSQDPGNTIYF
-,TRBJ2-7,TRBD2,TRBV11-2,TGTGCCAGCAGCCGTAGCGGGAGAGTCCTTGACGAGCAGTACTTC,CASSRSGRVLDEQYF
-,TRBJ1-1,-,TRBV6-5,TGTGCCAGCAGTTACTCACGGGGGCGAGGTCGAACTGAAGCTTTCTTT,CASSYSRGRGRTEAFF
once,TRBJ2-7,-,TRBV21-1,TGTGCCAGCAGCAATTTGAATTTGGTGACGCAGCAGTACTTC,CASSNLNLVTQQYF
many,TRBJ2-7,-,TRBV6-1,TGTGCCAGCAGTAGCGAGCCGGGGGCCTCCTACGAGCAGTACTTC,CASSSEPGASYEQYF
many,TRBJ1-4,TRBD1,TRBV9,TGTGCCAGCAGCGAGACAGGGATCGCTAATGAAAAACTGTTTTTT,CASSETGIANEKLFF
once,TRBJ1-1,TRBD1,TRBV5-1,TGCGCCAGCACTACGGGACAGATGAACACTGAAGCTTTCTTT,CASTTGQMNTEAFF
-,TRBJ2-3,-,TRBV28,TGTGCCAGCAGTTTTGGGCAGGGCGGCAGCACAGATACGCAGTATTTT,CASSFGQGGSTDTQYF
-,TRBJ2-7,TRBD1,TRBV19,TGTGCCAGTAGTATCCAGGGGGCCTACGAGCAGTACTTC,CASSIQGAYEQYF
-,TRBJ2-1,TRBD2,TRBV6-4,TGTGCCAGCAGTGATACGGCGGGAGGGGGGAATGAGCAGTTCTTC,CASSDTAGGGNEQFF
-,TRBJ1-4,TRBD1,TRBV5-1,TGCGCCAGCAGCCCTCAGGGGGCGCGTGAAAAACTGTTTTTT,CASSPQGAREKLFF